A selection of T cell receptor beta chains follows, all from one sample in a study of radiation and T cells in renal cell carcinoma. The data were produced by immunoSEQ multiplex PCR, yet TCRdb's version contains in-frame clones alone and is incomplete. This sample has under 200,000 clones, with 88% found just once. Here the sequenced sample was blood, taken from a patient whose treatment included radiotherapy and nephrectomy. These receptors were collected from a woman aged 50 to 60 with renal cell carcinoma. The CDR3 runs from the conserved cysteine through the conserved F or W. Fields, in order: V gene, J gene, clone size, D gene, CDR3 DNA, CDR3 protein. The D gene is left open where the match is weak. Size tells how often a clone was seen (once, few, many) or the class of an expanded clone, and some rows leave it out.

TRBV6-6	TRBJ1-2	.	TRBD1	TGTGCCAGCAGTTCTCGAACAGGGGGGGATGGCTACACCTTC	CASSSRTGGDGYTF
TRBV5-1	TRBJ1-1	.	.	TGCGCCAGCAGCTACGGGGACCTTAACACTGAAGCTTTCTTT	CASSYGDLNTEAFF
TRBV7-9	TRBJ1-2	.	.	TGTGCCAGCAGTCCTCCGCGGTGGGAGGGCTACACCTTC	CASSPPRWEGYTF
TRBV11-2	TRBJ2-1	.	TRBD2	TGTGCCAGCAGCCGGGGACTAGCGGTGAGCTCCTACAATGAGCAGTTCTTC	CASSRGLAVSSYNEQFF
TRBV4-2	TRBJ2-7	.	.	TGTGCCAGCAGCCCGGCTGGGGGCGGGGGCGCAACCTACGAGCAGTACTTC	CASSPAGGGGATYEQYF
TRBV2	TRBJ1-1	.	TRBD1	TGTGCCAGCAAGGCGACAGGGACCACTGAAGCTTTCTTT	CASKATGTTEAFF
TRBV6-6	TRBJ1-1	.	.	TGTGCCAGCAGTTACTCGGGCCAGGGGAACACTGAAGCTTTCTTT	CASSYSGQGNTEAFF
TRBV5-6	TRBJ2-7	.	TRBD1	TGTGCCAGCAGCTTGCCGGGACAGGGACCCTCCTACGAGCAGTACTTC	CASSLPGQGPSYEQYF
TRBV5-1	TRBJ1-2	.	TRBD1	TGCGCCAGCAGCTTCCGGGACAGAAAAAACTATGGCTACACCTTC	CASSFRDRKNYGYTF
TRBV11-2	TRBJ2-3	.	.	TGTGCCAGCAGCTTAATGGGGGGCACAGATACGCAGTATTTT	CASSLMGGTDTQYF
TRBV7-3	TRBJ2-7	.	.	TGTGCCAGCAGCTTAACGGGGGGTCGCGACGAGCAGTACTTC	CASSLTGGRDEQYF
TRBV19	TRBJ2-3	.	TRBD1	TGTGCCAGTAGTATGGGGACAGGGGGCTCGGATACGCAGTATTTT	CASSMGTGGSDTQYF
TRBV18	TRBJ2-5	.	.	TGTGCCAGCTCACCACCGGGTCAGACCCAGTACTTC	CASSPPGQTQYF
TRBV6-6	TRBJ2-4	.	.	TGTGCCAGCACCAAACCGGAGGGCCCAGGGAACATTCAGTACTTC	CASTKPEGPGNIQYF
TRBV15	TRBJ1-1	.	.	TGTGCCACCAGCCTAGAGTGGAACACTGAAGCTTTCTTT	CATSLEWNTEAFF
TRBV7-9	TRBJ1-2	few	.	TGTGCCAGCGGCTACCCGACAGGTGCGGGTGGCGGGGGCTACACCTTC	CASGYPTGAGGGGYTF
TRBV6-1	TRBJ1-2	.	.	TGTGCCAGCAGCGGAACCGGGACGGGAAACTATGGCTACACCTTC	CASSGTGTGNYGYTF
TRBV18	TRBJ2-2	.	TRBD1	TGTGCCAGCTCACCGTGGGGGACAGGGTCGAACACCGGGGAGCTGTTTTTT	CASSPWGTGSNTGELFF
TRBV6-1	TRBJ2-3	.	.	TGTGCCAGCAGTGAATATCCGGGAGCCGGGTGGGATACGCAGTATTTT	CASSEYPGAGWDTQYF
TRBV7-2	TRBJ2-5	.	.	TGTGCCAGCAGCTTAAGGCCGACAGCAGAGACCCAGTACTTC	CASSLRPTAETQYF
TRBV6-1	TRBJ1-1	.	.	TGTGCCATCTTAGTTGGTGGGAAGGGCACTGAAGCTTTCTTT	CAILVGGKGTEAFF